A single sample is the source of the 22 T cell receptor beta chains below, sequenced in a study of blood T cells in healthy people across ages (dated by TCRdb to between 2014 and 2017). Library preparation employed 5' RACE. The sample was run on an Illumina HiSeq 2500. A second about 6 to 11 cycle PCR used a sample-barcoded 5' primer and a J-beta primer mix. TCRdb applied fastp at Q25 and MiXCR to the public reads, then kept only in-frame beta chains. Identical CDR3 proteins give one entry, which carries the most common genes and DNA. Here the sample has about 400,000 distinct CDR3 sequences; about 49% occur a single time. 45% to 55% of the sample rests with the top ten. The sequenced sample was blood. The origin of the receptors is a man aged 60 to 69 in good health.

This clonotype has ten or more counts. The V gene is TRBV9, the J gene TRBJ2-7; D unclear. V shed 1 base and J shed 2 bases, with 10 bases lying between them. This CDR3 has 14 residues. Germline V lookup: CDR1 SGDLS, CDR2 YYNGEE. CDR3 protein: CASSVSAHAYEQYF. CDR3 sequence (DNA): TGTGCCAGCAGCGTATCGGCCCACGCCTACGAGCAGTACTTC.

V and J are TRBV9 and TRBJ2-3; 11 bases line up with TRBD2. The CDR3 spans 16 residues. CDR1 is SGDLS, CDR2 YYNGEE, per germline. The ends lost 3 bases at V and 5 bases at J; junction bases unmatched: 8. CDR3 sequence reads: CASSGGLAAWEDTQYF. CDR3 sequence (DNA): TGTGCCAGCAGCGGGGGACTAGCGGCCTGGGAAGATACGCAGTATTTT.

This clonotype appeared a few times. CDR3 sequence reads: CAWSSSASSVDTQYF. As DNA, the CDR3 is TGTGCCTGGAGCTCCTCGGCGAGTTCGGTAGATACGCAGTATTTT. V and J are TRBV30 and TRBJ2-3; D is unresolved. V was clipped by 3 bases and J by 5 bases, with 18 bases between them. Germline assignment: CDR1 GTSNPN and CDR2 SVGIG (reference sequence). There are 15 residues in the CDR3.

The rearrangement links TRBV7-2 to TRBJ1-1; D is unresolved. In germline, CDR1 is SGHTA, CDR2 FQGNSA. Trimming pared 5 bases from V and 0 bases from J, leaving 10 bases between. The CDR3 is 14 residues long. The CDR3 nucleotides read TGTGCCAGCAGCACCCAGGTCATGAACACTGAAGCTTTCTTT. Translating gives CASSTQVMNTEAFF.

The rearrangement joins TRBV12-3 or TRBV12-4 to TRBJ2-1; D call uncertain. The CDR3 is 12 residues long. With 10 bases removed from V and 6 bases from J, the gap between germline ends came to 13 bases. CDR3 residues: CATNPGGNEQFF. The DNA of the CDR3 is TGTGCCACCAACCCGGGCGGCAATGAGCAGTTCTTC.

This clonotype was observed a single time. The CDR3 bases are TGCAGTGCTAGCCCCAAAGGGGGAGTGGTCACCGGGGAGCTGTTTTTT. This gives the protein CSASPKGGVVTGELFF. The rearrangement uses TRBV20-1 and TRBJ2-2, with D perhaps matching TRBD1 (6 bases). V was cut by 3 bases and J by 4 bases, with 18 bases left in between. The CDR3 consists of 16 residues. Germline CDR1 DFQATT, CDR2 SNEGSKA (reference sequence).

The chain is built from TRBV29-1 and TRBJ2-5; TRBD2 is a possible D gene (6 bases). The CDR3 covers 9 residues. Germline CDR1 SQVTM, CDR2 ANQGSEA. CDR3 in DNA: TGCAGGTACCCCCGGGAGCAGTACTTC. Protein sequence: CRYPREQYF.

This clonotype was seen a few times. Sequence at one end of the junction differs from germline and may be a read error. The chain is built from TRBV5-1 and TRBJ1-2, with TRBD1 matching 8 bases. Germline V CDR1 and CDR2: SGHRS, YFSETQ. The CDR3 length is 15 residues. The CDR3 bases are TGCGCCAGCAGACTCACCTCGGACAGGGTCTATGGCTATACCTTC. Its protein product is CASRLTSDRVYGYTF.

DNA for the CDR3: TGTGCCAGCAGTCCCCCTGAGGCTTATGGCTACACCTTC. It yields the protein CASSPPEAYGYTF. The chain uses TRBV25-1 and TRBJ1-2; unclear D gene. The CDR3 spans 13 residues. Germline CDR1 MGHDK, CDR2 SYGVNS. Trimming cost V 5 bases and J 5 bases, with 12 bases left between them.

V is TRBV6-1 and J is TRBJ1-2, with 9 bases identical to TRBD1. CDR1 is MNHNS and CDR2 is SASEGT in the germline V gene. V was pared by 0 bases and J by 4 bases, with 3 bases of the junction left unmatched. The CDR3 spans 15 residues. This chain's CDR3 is CASSEAQGALYGYTF. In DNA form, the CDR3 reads TGTGCCAGCAGTGAAGCACAGGGGGCCCTCTATGGCTACACCTTC.

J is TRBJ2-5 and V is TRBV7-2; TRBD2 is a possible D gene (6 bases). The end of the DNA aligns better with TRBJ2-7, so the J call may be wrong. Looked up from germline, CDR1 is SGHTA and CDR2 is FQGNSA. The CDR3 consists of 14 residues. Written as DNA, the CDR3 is TGTGCCAGCGGCTGGCAAGGACTAAAAGGCGAGCAGTACTTC. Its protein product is CASGWQGLKGEQYF.

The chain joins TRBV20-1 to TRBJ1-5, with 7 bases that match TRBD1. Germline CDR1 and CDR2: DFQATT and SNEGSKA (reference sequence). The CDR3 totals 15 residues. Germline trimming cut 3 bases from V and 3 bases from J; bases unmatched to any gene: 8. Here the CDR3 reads CSARAPDRLNQPQHF. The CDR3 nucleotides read TGCAGTGCTAGGGCCCCGGACAGGCTCAATCAGCCCCAGCATTTT.

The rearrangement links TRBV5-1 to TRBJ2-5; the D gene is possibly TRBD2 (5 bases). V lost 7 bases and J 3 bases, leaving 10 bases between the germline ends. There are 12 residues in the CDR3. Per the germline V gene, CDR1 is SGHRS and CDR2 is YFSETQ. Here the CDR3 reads CASGVGEETQYF. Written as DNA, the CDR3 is TGCGCCAGCGGGGTCGGGGAAGAGACCCAGTACTTC.

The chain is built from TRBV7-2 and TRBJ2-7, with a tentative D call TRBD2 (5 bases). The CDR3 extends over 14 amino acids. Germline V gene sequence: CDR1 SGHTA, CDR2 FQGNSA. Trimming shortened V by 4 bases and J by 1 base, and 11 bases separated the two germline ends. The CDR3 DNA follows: TGTGCCAGCAGCTCCAACGGGGTATCCTACGAGCAGTACTTC. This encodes CASSSNGVSYEQYF.

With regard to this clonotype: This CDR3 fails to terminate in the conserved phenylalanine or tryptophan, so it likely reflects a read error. CDR3 bases: TGTGCCAGCAGCGGTCCAGGGTCTTGGACCCAGTACTTA. Protein product: CASSGPGSWTQYL. The genes are TRBV9 and TRBJ2-4, with D possibly being TRBD1 (5 bases). The J call may be mistaken, given a closer DNA end match to TRBJ2-5. There are 13 residues in the CDR3. Germline assignment: CDR1 SGDLS and CDR2 YYNGEE.

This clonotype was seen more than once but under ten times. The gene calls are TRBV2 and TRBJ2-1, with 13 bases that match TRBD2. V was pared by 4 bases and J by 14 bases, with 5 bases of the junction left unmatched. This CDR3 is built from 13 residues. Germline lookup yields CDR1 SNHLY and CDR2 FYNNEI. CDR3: CASSGTSGSGEFF. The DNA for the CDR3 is TGTGCCAGCAGTGGGACTAGCGGGAGTGGAGAGTTCTTC.

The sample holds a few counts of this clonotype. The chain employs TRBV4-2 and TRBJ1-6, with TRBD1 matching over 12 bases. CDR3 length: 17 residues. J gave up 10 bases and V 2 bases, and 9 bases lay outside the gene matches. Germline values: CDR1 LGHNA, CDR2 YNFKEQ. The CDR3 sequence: CASSQRLGQGAGSPLHF. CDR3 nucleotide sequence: TGTGCCAGCAGCCAAAGGTTGGGACAGGGGGCAGGGTCACCCCTCCACTTT.

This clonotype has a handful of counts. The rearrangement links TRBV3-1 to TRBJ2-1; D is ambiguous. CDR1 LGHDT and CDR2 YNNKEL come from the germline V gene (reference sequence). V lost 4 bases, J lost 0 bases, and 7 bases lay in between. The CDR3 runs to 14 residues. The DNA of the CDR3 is TGTGCCAGCAGCCCCGTCTCCTCCTACAATGAGCAGTTCTTC. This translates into CASSPVSSYNEQFF.

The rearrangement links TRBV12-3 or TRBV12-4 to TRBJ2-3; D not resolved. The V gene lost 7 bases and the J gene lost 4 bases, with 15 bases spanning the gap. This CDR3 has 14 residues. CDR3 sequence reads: CASTPRRSADTQYF. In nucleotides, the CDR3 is TGTGCCAGCACCCCAAGACGGTCCGCAGATACGCAGTATTTT.

In nucleotides, the CDR3 is TGTGCCAGCAGCCCCATAAGACAGGGGGCCGCAGATACGCAGTATTTT. This codes for CASSPIRQGAADTQYF. The gene calls are TRBV11-2 and TRBJ2-3; 10 nucleotides align to TRBD1. J was trimmed by 4 bases and V by 5 bases; bases with no gene match: 9. Germline lookup yields CDR1 SGHAT and CDR2 FQNNGV. The CDR3 is 16 residues long.

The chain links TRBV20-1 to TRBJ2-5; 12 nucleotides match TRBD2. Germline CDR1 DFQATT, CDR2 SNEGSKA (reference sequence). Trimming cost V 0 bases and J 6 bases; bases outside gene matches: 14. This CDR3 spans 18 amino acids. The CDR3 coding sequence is TGCAGTGCTAGAGACCCATCGATGACTAGCGGGGGAGCTAAGACCCAGTACTTC. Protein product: CSARDPSMTSGGAKTQYF.

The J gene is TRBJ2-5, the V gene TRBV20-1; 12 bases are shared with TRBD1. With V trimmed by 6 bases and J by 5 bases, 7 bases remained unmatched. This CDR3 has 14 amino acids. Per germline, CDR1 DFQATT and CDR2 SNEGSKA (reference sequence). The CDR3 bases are TGCAGTGCAGAGCCGGGACAGGGGGCGGAGACCCAGTACTTC. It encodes CSAEPGQGAETQYF.